What follows is one TCR beta chain and its context. No cognate antigen has been identified for it. No much larger clonotype is one base removed from it; base qualities were not supplied. TCRbeta CDR3 regions were amplified from genomic DNA by means of the immunoSEQ Assay, a bias-controlled multiplex PCR. Processing in the source paper ran as follows. Within the assay, amplification of reference gene primers was used to estimate how many nucleated cells each sample contained. Sequence reads were collapsed and filtered to measure the absolute abundance of every unique TCRbeta CDR3 rearrangement. Productive Simpson clonality was computed per sample as the square root of Simpson's diversity index over productive rearrangements. The clones in this table, taken by TCRdb from immuneACCESS, are in-frame only. Not every clone is retained; where verified, under half of the shortfall comes from an unresolved V gene, and the cause of the rest is unknown. D and trimming were read from the DNA, whereas the V and J calls and clone size are those reported in that table. Across this sample there are around 73,000 clones, with 82% seen only once. The top ten clonotypes cover around 4.1% of the sample.

Counted from cysteine to phenylalanine, this CDR3 has 14 amino acids. Only the CDR3 DNA is retained, 42 bases long and in frame from the first base. Per the germline V gene, KGHSH is the CDR1 and LQKENI is the CDR2. Ends trimmed: V by 3 bases, J by 10 bases; bases unmatched to a gene: 6. Each collaborating institution followed its own protocols to collect whole blood in K2EDTA tubes. For TCRbeta analysis, collaborator samples were shipped as frozen whole blood, as isolated PBMCs, or as DNA extracted from either sample type. The data stem from a study of blood T cell repertoires in COVID-19 (dated by TCRdb to 2018 to 2020). A note on the overall study: Samples from collaborators originated in the United States, Italy and Spain and spanned both the acute and convalescent phases of COVID-19. The dataset comprised deeply sampled blood TCRbeta repertoires from subjects exposed to, actively infected with, or recovered from COVID-19. Samples were obtained from the ongoing ImmuneRACE study (first 160 participants) and from 1,254 subjects provided by 6 global collaborators. A de-identified subject ID, COVID-19 status, age in years and sex were almost always included in the sample metadata. Where HLA class I and class II types were available, the types were taken from metadata supplied by the sample provider, not from assay-based typing. The material from the prospective study consisted of cDNA or gDNA derived from T cells, B-cell-depleted T cells, or PBMCs. A freely available public database, intended as a resource for researchers studying the immune response to SARS-CoV-2, is where the repertoires were released. Results and caveats for the whole study, not just this receptor: Clinical and demographic metadata were provided uncurated, with the amount varying by source and participant.

The receptor was derived from an older woman with acute or convalescent COVID-19. Recombination joined TRBV18 with TRBJ1-6; 7 of the junction bases match TRBD1. The specimen was peripheral blood. The sequenced DNA is TGTGCCAGCTCACCGGACAGGACCCAATCACCCCTCCACTTT. The resulting protein is CASSPDRTQSPLHF.